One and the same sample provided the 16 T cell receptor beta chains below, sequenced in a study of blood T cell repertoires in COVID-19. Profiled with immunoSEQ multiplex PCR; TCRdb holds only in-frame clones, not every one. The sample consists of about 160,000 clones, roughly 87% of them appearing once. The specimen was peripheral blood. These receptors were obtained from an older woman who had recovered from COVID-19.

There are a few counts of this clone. This CDR3 reads CASSLLSPPIPLHF. In DNA, the CDR3 is TGTGCCAGCAGCCTCTTAAGCCCCCCCATCCCCCTCCACTTT. J is TRBJ1-6 and V is TRBV21-1. TRBV21-1 is tagged as a pseudogene. There are 14 residues in the CDR3.

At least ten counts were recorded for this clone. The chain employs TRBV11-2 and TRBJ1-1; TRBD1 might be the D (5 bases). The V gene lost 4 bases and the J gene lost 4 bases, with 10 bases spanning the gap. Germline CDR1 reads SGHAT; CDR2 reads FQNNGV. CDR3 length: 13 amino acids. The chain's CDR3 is CASSSQGLTEAFF. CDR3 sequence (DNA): TGTGCCAGCAGCTCCCAGGGACTCACTGAAGCTTTCTTT.

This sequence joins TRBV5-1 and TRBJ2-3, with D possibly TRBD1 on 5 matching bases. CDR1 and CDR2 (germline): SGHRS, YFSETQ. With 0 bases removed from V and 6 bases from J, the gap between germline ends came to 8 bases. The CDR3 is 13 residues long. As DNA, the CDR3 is TGCGCCAGCAGCTTGGTGTCAGGGGATACGCAGTATTTT. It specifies CASSLVSGDTQYF.

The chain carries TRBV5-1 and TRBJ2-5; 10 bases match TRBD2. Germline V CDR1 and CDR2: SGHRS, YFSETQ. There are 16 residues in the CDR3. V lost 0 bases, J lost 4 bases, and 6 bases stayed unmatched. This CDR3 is CASSLASSSGGETQYF. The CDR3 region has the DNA TGCGCCAGCAGCTTGGCTAGTTCTAGCGGGGGAGAGACCCAGTACTTC.

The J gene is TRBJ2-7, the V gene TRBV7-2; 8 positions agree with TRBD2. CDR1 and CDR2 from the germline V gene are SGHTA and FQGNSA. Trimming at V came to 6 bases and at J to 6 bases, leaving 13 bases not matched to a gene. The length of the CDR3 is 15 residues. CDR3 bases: TGTGCCAGCAGTCAAGAGGCCATAGCGGGGTCCGAGCAGTACTTC. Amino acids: CASSQEAIAGSEQYF.

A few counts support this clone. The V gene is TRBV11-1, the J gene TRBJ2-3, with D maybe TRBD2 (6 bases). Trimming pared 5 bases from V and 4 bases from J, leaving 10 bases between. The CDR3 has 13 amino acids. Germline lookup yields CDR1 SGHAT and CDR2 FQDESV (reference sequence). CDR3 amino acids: CASSRGGSDTQYF. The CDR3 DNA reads TGTGCCAGCAGCCGGGGAGGCTCAGATACGCAGTATTTT.

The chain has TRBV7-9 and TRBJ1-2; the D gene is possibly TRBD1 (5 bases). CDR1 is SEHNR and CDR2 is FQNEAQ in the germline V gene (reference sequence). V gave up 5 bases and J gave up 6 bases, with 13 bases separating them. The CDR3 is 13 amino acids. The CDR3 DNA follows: TGTGCCAGCAGCCCAACCGGGGGTAATGGCTACACCTTC. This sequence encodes CASSPTGGNGYTF.

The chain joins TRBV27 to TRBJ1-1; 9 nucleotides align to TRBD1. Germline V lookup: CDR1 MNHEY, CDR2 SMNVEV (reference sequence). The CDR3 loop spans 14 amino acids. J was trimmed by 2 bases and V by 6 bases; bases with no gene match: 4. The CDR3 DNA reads TGTGCCAGCAGCCGGACAGGGGCTAACACTGAAGCTTTCTTT. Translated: CASSRTGANTEAFF.

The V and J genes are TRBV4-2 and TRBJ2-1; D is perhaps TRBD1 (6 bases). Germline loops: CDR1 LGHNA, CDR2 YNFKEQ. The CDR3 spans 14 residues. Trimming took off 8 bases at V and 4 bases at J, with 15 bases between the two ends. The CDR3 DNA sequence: TGTGCCAGCGGAAGGGGGTCGTTTTACAATGAGCAGTTCTTC. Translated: CASGRGSFYNEQFF.

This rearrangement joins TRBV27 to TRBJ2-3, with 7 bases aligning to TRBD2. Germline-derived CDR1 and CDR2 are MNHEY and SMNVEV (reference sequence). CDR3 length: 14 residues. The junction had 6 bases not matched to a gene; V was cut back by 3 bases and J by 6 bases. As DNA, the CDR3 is TGTGCCAGCAGTTTCTCGCGGGGGTTGGATACGCAGTATTTT. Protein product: CASSFSRGLDTQYF.

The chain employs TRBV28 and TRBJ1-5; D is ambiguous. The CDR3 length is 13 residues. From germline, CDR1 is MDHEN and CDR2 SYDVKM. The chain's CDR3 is CVSSPADNQPQHF. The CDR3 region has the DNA TGTGTCTCATCCCCGGCGGATAATCAGCCCCAGCATTTT.

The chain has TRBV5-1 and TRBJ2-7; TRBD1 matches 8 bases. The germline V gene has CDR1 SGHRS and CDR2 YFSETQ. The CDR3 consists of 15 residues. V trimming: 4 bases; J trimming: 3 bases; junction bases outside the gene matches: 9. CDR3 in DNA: TGCGCCAGCAGCCTCACGGGACAGGAGGGCTACGAGCAGTACTTC. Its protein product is CASSLTGQEGYEQYF.

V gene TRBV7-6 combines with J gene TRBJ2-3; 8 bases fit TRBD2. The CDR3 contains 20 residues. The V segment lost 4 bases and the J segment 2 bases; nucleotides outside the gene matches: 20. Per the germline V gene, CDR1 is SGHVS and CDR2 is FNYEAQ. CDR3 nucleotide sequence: TGTGCCAGCAGCTCCGGCCAGGGAGGTTGGATAGCGGGGTCCACAGATACGCAGTATTTT. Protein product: CASSSGQGGWIAGSTDTQYF.

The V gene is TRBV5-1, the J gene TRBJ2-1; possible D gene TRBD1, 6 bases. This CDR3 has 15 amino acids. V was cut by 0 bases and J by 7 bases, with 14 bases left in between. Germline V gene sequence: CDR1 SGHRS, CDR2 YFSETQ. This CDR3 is CASSLVLGGENEQFF. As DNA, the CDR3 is TGCGCCAGCAGCTTGGTTTTAGGGGGTGAAAATGAGCAGTTCTTC.

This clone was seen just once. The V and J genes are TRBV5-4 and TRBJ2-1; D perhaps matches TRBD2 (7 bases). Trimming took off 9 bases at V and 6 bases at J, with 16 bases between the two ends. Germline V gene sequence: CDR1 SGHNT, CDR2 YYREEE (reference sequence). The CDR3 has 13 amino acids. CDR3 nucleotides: TGTGCCATCGGCCCCGGGGGGCTCAATGAGCAGTTCTTC. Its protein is CAIGPGGLNEQFF. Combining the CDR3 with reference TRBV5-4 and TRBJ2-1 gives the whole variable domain ETGVTQSPTHLIKTRGQQVTLRCSSQSGHNTVSWYQQALGQGPQFIFQYYREEENGRGNFPPRFSGLQFPNYSSELNVNALELDDSALYLCAIGPGGLNEQFFGPGTRLTVL.

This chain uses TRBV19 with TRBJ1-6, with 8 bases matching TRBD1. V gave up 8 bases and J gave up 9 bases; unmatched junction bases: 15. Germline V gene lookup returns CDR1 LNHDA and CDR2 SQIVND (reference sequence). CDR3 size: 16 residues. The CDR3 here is CASSDVGTGRRSPLHF. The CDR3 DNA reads TGTGCCAGTTCCGACGTGGGGACAGGTCGACGTTCACCCCTCCACTTT.